This T cell receptor beta chain is drawn from a study of T cell responses to AZD1222 COVID-19 vaccine. The data were produced by immunoSEQ multiplex PCR, yet TCRdb's version contains in-frame clones alone and is incomplete. In the table there are about 130,000 clones, around 90% of which are singletons. The germline CDR1 and CDR2 sequences are MNHEY and SMNVEV (reference sequence). V was clipped by 6 bases and J by 0 bases, with 8 bases between them. There are 13 residues in the CDR3. V usage is TRBV27 and J usage is TRBJ1-1; D unresolved. The starting material was peripheral blood, obtained on day 0 of AZD1222 vaccination. This sequence was found in an adult in good health. The CDR3 protein is CASRTGLNTEAFF. The CDR3 region has the DNA TGTGCCAGCAGGACTGGGTTGAACACTGAAGCTTTCTTT.